This record covers a single T cell receptor beta chain. Germline lookup yields CDR1 LGHDT and CDR2 YNNKEL (reference sequence). The V gene lost 5 bases and the J gene lost 4 bases, with 14 bases spanning the gap. This CDR3 region has 15 residues. This record belongs to a study of blood T cell repertoires in COVID-19. Study-wide background: Acute and convalescent COVID-19 samples came from the United States, Italy and Spain. Sources were T cells, B-cell-depleted T cells, or PBMCs; the material itself was cDNA or gDNA.

The assay was immunoSEQ multiplex PCR, and TCRdb's table has in-frame clones only and misses some. The table lists about 430,000 clones, about 90% of them singletons. Source material: peripheral blood. The gene calls are TRBV3-1 (or the pseudogene TRBV3-2) and TRBJ2-2; D perhaps matches TRBD1 (6 bases). This clonotype was sampled from a man aged 18 to 29 with COVID-19, enrolled during active disease. The CDR3 region is CASSSPDRGTGELFF. The CDR3, as DNA: TGTGCCAGCAGCTCCCCGGACAGAGGCACCGGGGAGCTGTTTTTT.